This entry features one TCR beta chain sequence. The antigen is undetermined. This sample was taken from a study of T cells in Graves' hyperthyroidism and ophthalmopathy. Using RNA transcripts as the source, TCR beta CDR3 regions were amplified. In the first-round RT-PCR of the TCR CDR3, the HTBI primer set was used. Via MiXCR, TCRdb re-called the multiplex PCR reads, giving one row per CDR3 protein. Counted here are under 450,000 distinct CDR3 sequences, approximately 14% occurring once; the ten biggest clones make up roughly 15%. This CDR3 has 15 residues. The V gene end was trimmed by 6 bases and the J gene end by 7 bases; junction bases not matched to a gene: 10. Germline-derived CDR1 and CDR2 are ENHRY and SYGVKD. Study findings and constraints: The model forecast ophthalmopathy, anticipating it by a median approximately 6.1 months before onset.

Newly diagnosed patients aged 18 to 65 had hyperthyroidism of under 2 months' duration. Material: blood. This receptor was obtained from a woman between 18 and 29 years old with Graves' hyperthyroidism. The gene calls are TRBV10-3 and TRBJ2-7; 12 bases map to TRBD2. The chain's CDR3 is CAISTTTSGSREQYF. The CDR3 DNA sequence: TGTGCCATCAGCACCACGACTAGCGGGAGCAGGGAGCAGTACTTC.